This is a list of T cell receptor beta chains from one sample in a study of CD8 T cells in acute hepatitis C reinfection. Sequencing used immunoSEQ multiplex PCR; TCRdb keeps in-frame clones, though not all of them. The top ten clones hold over 9.5% of a sample with over 30,000 clones, over 75% of them seen once. Sequenced sample: naive CD8+ T cells from PBMCs. The receptors were sampled from a woman under 30 who spontaneously cleared hepatitis C infection. CDR3s include the opening cysteine and the closing phenylalanine or tryptophan. Fields, in order: clone size, J gene, CDR3 length, V gene, D gene, CDR3 DNA, CDR3 protein. A D gene is named only where the DNA matches it firmly. Rows may omit the clone size; those that give it use once, few, many or a size class.

-,TRBJ2-7,14,TRBV4-2,-,TGTGCCAGCAGCCAAGATAAGGATGCCTACGAGCAGTACTTC,CASSQDKDAYEQYF
-,TRBJ1-2,16,TRBV5-6,-,TGTGCCAGCAGCTTATCCCCCGGGGGGAGGTTCTATGGCTACACCTTC,CASSLSPGGRFYGYTF
-,TRBJ2-1,13,TRBV7-9,-,TGTGCCAGCTCAATTAGCAGGAGCAATGAGCAGTTCTTC,CASSISRSNEQFF
few,TRBJ1-3,17,TRBV4-1,-,TGCGCCAGCAGCTCAAAGAGCTCAGGTAGAATAGGAAACACCATATATTTT,CASSSKSSGRIGNTIYF
-,TRBJ1-1,15,TRBV4-1,-,TGCGCCAGCAGCCAAGTCGGCCCCATCAACACTGAAGCTTTCTTT,CASSQVGPINTEAFF
-,TRBJ1-2,13,TRBV7-9,-,TGTGCCAGCAGCAATACAGGTTACCATGGCTACACCTTC,CASSNTGYHGYTF
-,TRBJ2-7,16,TRBV7-9,TRBD2,TGTGCCAGCAGCTTAAGGCCGGGAGGGGGGCCCTACGAGCAGTACTTC,CASSLRPGGGPYEQYF
-,TRBJ2-5,12,TRBV27,-,TGTGCCAGCAGTTCGGGTTTAGAGACCCAGTACTTC,CASSSGLETQYF
-,TRBJ2-1,16,TRBV4-1,TRBD2,TGCGCCAGCAGCCTCCTGGCAGGACTAGCGGGAGGCGAGCAGTTCTTC,CASSLLAGLAGGEQFF
-,TRBJ2-3,16,TRBV14,TRBD2,TGTGCCAGCAGCCTCCTTTACGCGGGAGCCACAGATACGCAGTATTTT,CASSLLYAGATDTQYF
-,TRBJ2-1,14,TRBV9,TRBD2,TGTGCCAGCAGCGTAGGGGCGGGGGACAATGAGCAGTTCTTC,CASSVGAGDNEQFF
-,TRBJ2-3,11,TRBV5-8,-,TGTGCCAGCAGCTTAGAAGATACGCAGTATTTT,CASSLEDTQYF
-,TRBJ2-3,15,TRBV6-1,TRBD2,TGTGCCAGCAGTGACCGGCTAGCGGGAGAGGATACGCAGTATTTT,CASSDRLAGEDTQYF
once,TRBJ2-7,13,TRBV5-4,TRBD2,TGTGCCAGCAGCCACGGCGGGAGCTACGAGCAGTACTTC,CASSHGGSYEQYF
-,TRBJ2-7,12,TRBV5-4,TRBD1,TGTGCCAGCAGCCCGACAGGGCGCGAGCAGTACTTC,CASSPTGREQYF
once,TRBJ2-1,14,TRBV6-6,-,TGTGCCAGCACCCATAGCGTCTCCTACAATGAGCAGTTCTTC,CASTHSVSYNEQFF
-,TRBJ1-3,15,TRBV14,-,TGTGCCAGCAGCCAAGATACGGGGTATGGAAACACCATATATTTT,CASSQDTGYGNTIYF
-,TRBJ2-2,13,TRBV19,-,TGTGCCAGCGGACTTACGAACACCGGGGAGCTGTTTTTT,CASGLTNTGELFF
-,TRBJ1-1,16,TRBV18,-,TGTGCCAGCTCACCACTGGAAGGGGAGGAGAACACTGAAGCTTTCTTT,CASSPLEGEENTEAFF
-,TRBJ2-3,15,TRBV4-1,-,TGCGCCAGCAGCCAACTACAAGGAGGCACAGATACGCAGTATTTT,CASSQLQGGTDTQYF
-,TRBJ2-1,16,TRBV27,-,TGTGCCAGCACCTCGATAGGGGGGAGCTCCTACAATGAGCAGTTCTTC,CASTSIGGSSYNEQFF